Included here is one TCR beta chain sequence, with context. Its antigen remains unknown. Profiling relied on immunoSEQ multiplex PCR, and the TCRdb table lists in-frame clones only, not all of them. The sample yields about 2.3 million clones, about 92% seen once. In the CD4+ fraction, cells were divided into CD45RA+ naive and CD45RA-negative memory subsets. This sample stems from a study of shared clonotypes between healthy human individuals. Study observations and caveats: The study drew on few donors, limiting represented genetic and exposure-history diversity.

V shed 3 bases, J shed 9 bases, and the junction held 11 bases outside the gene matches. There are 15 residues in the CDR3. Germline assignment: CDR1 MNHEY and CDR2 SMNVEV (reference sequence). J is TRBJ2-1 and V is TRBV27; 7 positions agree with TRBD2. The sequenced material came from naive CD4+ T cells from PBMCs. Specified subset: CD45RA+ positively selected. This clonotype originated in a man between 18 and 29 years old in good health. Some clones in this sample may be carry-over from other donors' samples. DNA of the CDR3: TGTGCCAGCAGTTTCCTAGAGGGAGGGCCCAGTGAGCAGTTCTTC. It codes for CASSFLEGGPSEQFF.